One T cell receptor beta chain is described in this entry. The antigen is not known. The sample comes from a study of cytomegalovirus exposure and HLA in healthy donors. Looking at the study overall: Among the 300 to 500 genotyped donors, 70% to 85% were placed in the Caucasian-associated ancestry cluster. Points from the study as a whole: TCR beta V- and J-gene trimming, according to a later analysis, was linked to a missense DCLRE1C variant. Presence/absence analyses assumed roughly uniform sequencing depth across donors.

CDR1 is SSHAT, CDR2 FNYEAQ, per germline (reference sequence). V lost 6 bases, J lost 6 bases, and 11 bases lay in between. This CDR3 has 13 amino acids. Primers: 60 Vbeta forward and 13 Jbeta reverse. Assay used: immunoSEQ multiplex PCR; TCRdb lists only in-frame clones, some missing. The sample contains 170,000 or so clones, about four fifths of which appear only once. This chain connects TRBV7-7 to TRBJ2-2; tentative D call: TRBD1 (6 bases). Sequenced sample: PBMCs. The receptor comes from a man aged 50 to 60 in good health and CMV-seronegative. The chain's CDR3 is CASRVEGAGELFF. Here the CDR3 DNA reads TGTGCCAGCAGAGTTGAGGGGGCCGGGGAGCTGTTTTTT.